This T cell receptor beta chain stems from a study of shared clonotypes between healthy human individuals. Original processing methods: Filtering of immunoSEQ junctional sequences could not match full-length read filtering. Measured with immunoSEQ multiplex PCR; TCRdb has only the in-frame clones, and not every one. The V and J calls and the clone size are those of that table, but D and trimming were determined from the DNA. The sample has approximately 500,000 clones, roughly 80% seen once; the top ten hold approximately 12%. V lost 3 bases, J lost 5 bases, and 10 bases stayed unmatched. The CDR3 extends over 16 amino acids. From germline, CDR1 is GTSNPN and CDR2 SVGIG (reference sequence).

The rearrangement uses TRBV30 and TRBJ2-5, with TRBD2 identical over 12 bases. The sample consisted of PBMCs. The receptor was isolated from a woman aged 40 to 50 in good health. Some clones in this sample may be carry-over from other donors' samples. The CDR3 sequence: CAWRNRLAGDSETQYF. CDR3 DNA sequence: TGTGCCTGGAGGAATCGACTAGCGGGAGATTCTGAGACCCAGTACTTC.